The T cell receptor (beta chain) under discussion was sequenced for a study of blood T cell repertoires in COVID-19. Trimming cost V 1 base and J 0 bases, with 12 bases left between them. Germline V lookup: CDR1 SGHVS, CDR2 FQNEAQ. The CDR3 spans 16 residues. This clone was recorded only once. The authors' processing: Cell counts per sample came from amplifying reference gene primers. Repertoires were generated with immunoSEQ multiplex PCR, while TCRdb's copy carries only in-frame clones and drops some. V, J and clone size derive from that table, while D and trimming were established from the DNA sequence. Of some 90,000 clones listed, roughly nine tenths are singletons.

The sample taken for sequencing was peripheral blood. The chain couples TRBV7-8 to TRBJ1-1; D not certain. This clonotype originated in a woman aged 80 or over with active COVID-19. CDR3 DNA sequence: TGTGCCAGCAGCTTAGATTTTCCTATTGTGAACACTGAAGCTTTCTTT. Amino acid sequence: CASSLDFPIVNTEAFF.